This T cell receptor (beta chain) stems from a study of response to subunit inactivated influenza vaccine. Broader study findings: Authors suggested each seasonal influenza vaccination recruits few new T cells.

Trimming stripped 3 bases from V and 4 bases from J, with 4 bases between. This CDR3 contains 12 residues. There are a few counts of this clonotype. Its matching antigen is unknown. TCRdb analysed the RT-PCR reads with MiXCR anew, one entry per CDR3 protein. The sample includes fewer than 700,000 distinct CDR3 sequences, roughly 13% of them seen just once. This sequence joins TRBV12-3 or TRBV12-4 and TRBJ1-3; D not certain. The origin of this receptor is a man between 50 and 59 years old who received an inactivated influenza vaccine. The sample was PBMCs from blood, taken roughly 47 days after vaccination. The CDR3 sequence is CASSLQGNTIYF. The CDR3, as DNA: TGTGCCAGCAGTTTGCAGGGAAACACCATATATTTT.